These T cell receptor beta chains were read from a single sample in a study of T-cell memory formation after mild COVID-19. In TCRdb, the 5' RACE reads were re-called with MiXCR into one record per CDR3 protein. The sample contains some 68,000 distinct CDR3 sequences, approximately 16% of which appear only once. The material sequenced was PBMCs or a T cell subset sorted from them (not recorded which). Source of these receptors: an adult woman who had mild COVID-19 (a few samples of this study predate the infection). Cell type and time point are not known. CDR3s leave out the opening cysteine and the closing phenylalanine or tryptophan. Expanded clones get a size class; other rows say once, few or many, or leave the size out.

TRBV4-2	few	TRBJ2-3	ASSHLDSPDTQY
TRBV12-3/TRBV12-4	NA	TRBJ2-7	ASRDQGGSSYEQY
TRBV30	NA	TRBJ1-2	AWSDTDYGYT
TRBV12-3/TRBV12-4	NA	TRBJ1-5	ASSFSPGQPQH
TRBV10-3	few	TRBJ2-7	AIGTASGSGHEQY
TRBV29-1	NA	TRBJ2-1	SVWRGNEQF
TRBV11-2	NA	TRBJ2-5	ASRRTSQETQY
TRBV6-2/TRBV6-3	NA	TRBJ2-7	ASSAPTSGVPYEQY
TRBV30	few	TRBJ2-5	AWTLGGLAGSETQY
TRBV2	few	TRBJ2-7	ASRVGYEQY
TRBV30	NA	TRBJ2-1	AWNLIRFDEQF
TRBV20-1	NA	TRBJ2-7	SAANPRENYEQY
TRBV7-3	many	TRBJ2-1	ASSLGSAGFNNEQF
TRBV21-1	NA	TRBJ1-1	ASTSGRGAF
TRBV19	few	TRBJ2-1	ASSIEGSSYNEQF
TRBV4-1	few	TRBJ2-3	ASSQEARDSRYTDTQY
TRBV7-8	few	TRBJ2-7	ASSLGLVGEGGTYEQY
TRBV4-2	few	TRBJ2-3	ASSPRTGGPTDTQY
TRBV5-1	few	TRBJ2-3	ASSRGTAPTDTQY
TRBV4-3	NA	TRBJ2-6	ASGTAGANVLT
TRBV25-1	few	TRBJ1-2	ASSEDFNYGYT
TRBV5-1	few	TRBJ2-1	ASSLIRGNNEQF
TRBV19	once	TRBJ1-2	ASSIPGQGDGYT
TRBV20-1	few	TRBJ2-1	SASTGGGGYNEQF
TRBV28	NA	TRBJ2-7	ASRQLAGGYPYEQY
TRBV4-1	NA	TRBJ2-7	ASSQGGAFTSYEQY
TRBV13	few	TRBJ2-7	ASSWGRVYEQY
TRBV6-2/TRBV6-3	many	TRBJ2-3	ASSPYRDRGRDTQY